This T cell receptor (beta chain) was identified in a study of T cells after yellow fever vaccination. General observations from the study: Post-booster reappearance was seen for most primary-vaccination clones (around 96% CD4, 75% to 90% CD8). CD4 and CD8 compartments shared a small share of clonotypes.

Germline CDR1 is DFQATT and CDR2 is SNEGSKA (reference sequence). This CDR3 comprises 10 residues. This clonotype was seen more than once but under ten times. Its specificity is unknown. The germline gene is not matched at one end of the junction; a read error may be the cause. 5'RACE template switching generated TCR cDNA, adding a universal primer site and UMIs. TCRdb itself ran the 5' RACE reads through MiXCR, one entry per CDR3 protein. The table has 340,000 or so distinct CDR3 sequences, approximately 13% seen once. The gene calls are TRBV20-1 and TRBJ1-1, with D unclear. The source material was CD4+ T cells sorted from PBMCs, sampled 15 days after the yellow fever booster vaccination. This receptor was identified in a man between 18 and 35 years old who received the YFV17D yellow fever vaccine. The CDR3 sequence: CSAPSHSWIF. CDR3 in DNA: TGCAGTGCTCCCTCTCACAGCTGGATCTTT.